These 9 T cell receptor beta chains were all obtained from the same sample, sequenced in a study of T cells in women clearing cervical HPV infection. Libraries were prepared by immunoSEQ multiplex PCR; TCRdb keeps only in-frame clonotypes and omits some of them. This table lists roughly 25,000 clones. Sequencing was performed on blood buffy coat. These receptor sequences come from a woman between 18 and 75 years old with a cervical HPV16 infection that either progressed to CIN3+ or cleared (not recorded which).

Remarks on this clone: The missing CDR3 end, 3 residues past where the read stops, is filled in from the germline J gene. The chain joins TRBV2 to TRBJ2-3; D is unresolved. The CDR3 loop spans 13 amino acids. Trimming pared 1 base from V and 8 bases from J, leaving 10 bases between. Germline assignment: CDR1 SNHLY and CDR2 FYNNEI. CDR3 bases read: TGTGCCAGCAGTGAAGGGGTAGCCGGTACG. Protein: CASSEGVAGT. The whole CDR3 region reads CASSEGVAGTQYF.

For this clone: The CDR3 end lies 3 residues beyond the end of the read and is filled in from the germline J gene. This rearrangement joins TRBV5-6 to TRBJ1-4; tentative D call: TRBD1 (6 bases). Germline V gene sequence: CDR1 SGHDT, CDR2 YYEEEE. This CDR3 is 15 amino acids long. The CDR3 here is CASSLSGGARPPLFF. The CDR3 DNA, read in part, is TGTGCCAGCAGCTTGTCGGGGGGGGCTAGGCCACCA.

Concerning this clone: The read falls 3 residues short of the CDR3 end, and the missing part is taken from the germline J gene. The gene calls are TRBV6-2 or TRBV6-3 and TRBJ1-1; possibly TRBD1 for D (6 bases). Germline assignment: CDR1 MNHEY and CDR2 SVGEGT. The V end was cut by 2 bases, the J end by 4 bases, with 8 bases between. The CDR3 consists of 13 residues. The CDR3 reads CASSYVRGTEAFF. The part of the CDR3 DNA that was read is TGTGCCAGCAGTTACGTCAGGGGCACTGAA.

Regarding this clone: The read comes to an end 3 residues before the CDR3 does, leaving the germline J gene to fill in the end. This chain links TRBV4-1 with TRBJ2-7; TRBD1 aligns across 9 bases. The CDR3 runs to 16 residues. In germline, CDR1 is MGHRA, CDR2 YSYEKL. Trimming at V came to 1 base and at J to 2 bases, leaving 6 bases not matched to a gene. CDR3 in amino acids: CASSQAWTGETYEQYF. The covered CDR3 bases are TGCGCCAGCAGCCAAGCTTGGACAGGGGAAACCTACGAG.

The CDR3: CAITQGGTEAFF. CDR3 bases read: TGTGCCATCACACAGGGAGGGACTGAA. The V call is TRBV2, the J call TRBJ1-1, with a tentative D call TRBD1 (6 bases). The CDR3 is cut off 3 residues early in the read; its end comes from the germline J gene. This CDR3 is 12 amino acids long. Deletions cut 10 bases from V and 5 bases from J, with 14 bases between. Per the germline V gene, CDR1 is SNHLY and CDR2 is FYNNEI.

A word on this clone: The read comes to an end 3 residues before the CDR3 does, leaving the germline J gene to fill in the end. In the same sample, other DNA sequences code for this CDR3. The chain couples TRBV2 to TRBJ2-5; TRBD2 matches 8 bases. CDR1 SNHLY and CDR2 FYNNEI come from the germline V gene. The CDR3 sequence is 12 residues long. The J segment lost 5 bases and the V segment lost 4 bases, leaving 0 bases of the junction unmatched. CDR3 DNA, as far as it was read: TGTGCCAGCAGTGCTAGCGGGGAGACC. Translating gives CASSASGET. The CDR3, in full, reads CASSASGETQYF.

With respect to this clone: The sequence runs out 3 residues before the end of the CDR3; the remainder is reconstructed from the germline J gene. The chain recombines TRBV19 with TRBJ2-2; TRBD1 matches at 11 bases. This CDR3 contains 16 residues. J lost 7 bases, V lost 3 bases, and 7 bases had no gene match. Germline CDR1 is LNHDA and CDR2 is SQIVND (reference sequence). CDR3 bases read: TGTGCCAGTAGTATTGGACAGGGGGCGGGAATCGGGGAG. Translated, it gives CASSIGQGAGIGE. The full CDR3 reads CASSIGQGAGIGELFF.

Details on this clone: The read finishes 3 residues shy of the CDR3 end, and the germline J gene is used to complete it. The V and J genes are TRBV11-3 and TRBJ2-1, with 8 nucleotides matching TRBD2. The CDR3 extends over 15 amino acids. V was pared by 1 base and J by 5 bases, with 4 bases of the junction left unmatched. Germline CDR1 reads SGHNT; CDR2 reads YENEEA. The sequenced part of the CDR3 DNA is TGTGCCAGCAGCTTAGGGACTAGCAGGAACAATGAG. It encodes CASSLGTSRNNE. The entire CDR3 is CASSLGTSRNNEQFF.

Of note for this clone: From the germline J gene comes the end of the CDR3, since the read stops 3 residues before it. This sequence joins TRBV23-1 and TRBJ2-7, with D perhaps matching TRBD1 (6 bases). TRBV23-1 is an ORF, and what it does is uncertain. V shed 6 bases and J shed 5 bases, with 20 bases lying between them. This CDR3 region has 15 residues. The CDR3 is CASSHTRDTTNEQYF. CDR3 DNA (partial): TGCGCCAGCAGCCATACCCGGGACACAACAAACGAG.